The 23 T cell receptor beta chains listed next were all sequenced from one sample in a study of blood T cell repertoires in COVID-19. Libraries were prepared by immunoSEQ multiplex PCR; TCRdb keeps only in-frame clonotypes and omits some of them. The repertoire holds around 150,000 clones, approximately 80% seen once, with 6.2% in the top ten. Sequenced material: PBMCs or T cells enriched from blood (not recorded which). These receptors all stem from a woman in her 40s who had recovered from COVID-19.

The chain has TRBV5-8 and TRBJ1-5; D may be TRBD1 (5 bases). V was cut by 0 bases and J by 6 bases, with 13 bases left in between. The CDR3 sequence is 15 residues long. Germline V gene sequence: CDR1 SGHTS, CDR2 YDEGEE. CDR3 residues: CASSLEARGGQPQHF. CDR3 in DNA: TGTGCCAGCAGCTTGGAGGCTAGGGGTGGTCAGCCCCAGCATTTT.

This clone was observed a few times. The chain carries TRBV27 and TRBJ1-1; unclear D gene. The CDR3 is 12 residues long. Trimming stripped 4 bases from V and 5 bases from J, with 8 bases between. Looked up from germline, CDR1 is MNHEY and CDR2 is SMNVEV (reference sequence). The CDR3 DNA sequence: TGTGCCAGCAGTTCTATCGGGACTGAAGCTTTCTTT. Protein product: CASSSIGTEAFF.

This chain joins TRBV3-1 (or the pseudogene TRBV3-2) and TRBJ1-1, with 7 positions matching TRBD1. The CDR3 consists of 16 residues. Per germline, CDR1 LGHDT and CDR2 YNNKEL (reference sequence). The V and J ends lost 4 bases and 4 bases, in that order; junction bases with no gene match: 12. CDR3 DNA: TGTGCCAGCAGCCCCCGGACAGGACGGGCTAGCACTGAAGCTTTCTTT. Translated: CASSPRTGRASTEAFF.

The V and J genes are TRBV19 and TRBJ2-1; TRBD1 aligns across 7 bases. CDR3 length: 12 amino acids. V lost 8 bases, J lost 5 bases, and 3 bases stayed unmatched. Germline loops: CDR1 LNHDA, CDR2 SQIVND (reference sequence). CDR3 residues: CASLDRDNEQFF. The CDR3 DNA reads TGTGCCAGTCTAGACAGGGACAATGAGCAGTTCTTC.

The V call is TRBV4-1, the J call TRBJ2-3; possible D gene TRBD2, 6 bases. Germline V gene lookup returns CDR1 MGHRA and CDR2 YSYEKL. The CDR3 loop spans 14 amino acids. Trimming left V 4 bases short and J 3 bases short, with 11 bases between. CDR3 region: CASSPGGGTDTQYF. In DNA, the CDR3 is TGCGCCAGCAGCCCCGGGGGAGGTACAGATACGCAGTATTTT.

The chain joins TRBV19 to TRBJ2-1; the match to TRBD2 covers 15 bases. The germline gives CDR1 LNHDA, CDR2 SQIVND (reference sequence). The ends lost 10 bases at V and 6 bases at J; junction bases unmatched: 16. CDR3 length: 18 residues. CDR3 region: CATRQAGLAGGTGNEQFF. The CDR3 region has the DNA TGTGCCACTCGACAGGCCGGACTAGCGGGAGGGACTGGCAATGAGCAGTTCTTC.

The chain joins TRBV6-5 to TRBJ1-1, with a tentative D call TRBD1 (6 bases). The CDR3 length is 14 residues. CDR1 MNHEY and CDR2 SVGAGI come from the germline V gene. Deletions cut 6 bases from V and 3 bases from J, with 14 bases between. CDR3 in DNA: TGTGCCAGCAGCCTCGGGAGGGGGGACACTGAAGCTTTCTTT. This codes for CASSLGRGDTEAFF.

J is TRBJ2-5 and V is TRBV25-1, with 10 bases lining up with TRBD2. The germline gives CDR1 MGHDK, CDR2 SYGVNS. J lost 1 base, V lost 2 bases, and 4 bases had no gene match. The CDR3 runs to 16 residues. The CDR3 here is CASSEVAGGLQETQYF. The CDR3 DNA is TGTGCCAGCAGTGAAGTAGCGGGGGGCCTCCAAGAGACCCAGTACTTC.

This sequence joins TRBV6-5 and TRBJ1-2, with 7 positions matching TRBD1. The CDR3 is 13 residues long. Germline V CDR1 and CDR2: MNHEY, SVGAGI. Germline trimming cut 8 bases from V and 4 bases from J; bases unmatched to any gene: 7. For the CDR3, the DNA is TGTGCCAGCGCGACCGGGACAGCCTATGGCTACACCTTC. Translation: CASATGTAYGYTF.

This clone was seen more than once but under ten times. The V gene is TRBV5-1, the J gene TRBJ1-1, with 7 bases fitting TRBD1. This CDR3 has 14 residues. With V trimmed by 4 bases and J by 7 bases, 10 bases remained unmatched. Germline loops: CDR1 SGHRS, CDR2 YFSETQ. CDR3 region: CASSPTGNSGEAFF. In DNA, the CDR3 is TGCGCCAGCAGCCCGACAGGGAATAGTGGTGAAGCTTTCTTT.

The chain couples TRBV2 to TRBJ2-1, with TRBD2 matching 10 bases. The CDR3 has 16 amino acids. Per the germline V gene, CDR1 is SNHLY and CDR2 is FYNNEI. J lost 3 bases, V lost 3 bases, and 5 bases had no gene match. The CDR3 DNA reads TGTGCCAGCAGTGATAGCGGGAGGTATCTCTACAATGAGCAGTTCTTC. It specifies CASSDSGRYLYNEQFF.

The CDR3 loop reads CASTPRDREYEQYF. CDR3 coding DNA: TGTGCCAGCACTCCACGGGACAGGGAATACGAGCAGTACTTC. This rearrangement joins TRBV6-6 to TRBJ2-7; TRBD1 matches 9 bases. CDR1 and CDR2 from the germline V gene are MNHNY and SVGAGI (reference sequence). V lost 7 bases to trimming and J lost 4 bases; unmatched junction nucleotides: 8. The CDR3 is 14 amino acids.

This rearrangement joins TRBV6-4 to TRBJ2-3, with a weak D call TRBD2 (6 bases). Germline V gene data show CDR1 as MRHNA and CDR2 as SNTAGT. The CDR3 has 17 residues. Trimming cost V 6 bases and J 2 bases, with 21 bases left between them. DNA of the CDR3: TGTGCCAGCAGCCCCTCGGGTCTCGGGAGACCCACAGATACGCAGTATTTT. It is translated as CASSPSGLGRPTDTQYF.

The chain recombines TRBV15 with TRBJ2-4, with D possibly being TRBD1 (5 bases). Trimming cost V 0 bases and J 6 bases, with 15 bases left between them. This CDR3 has 16 residues. The germline V gene has CDR1 LNHNV and CDR2 YYDKDF (reference sequence). CDR3: CATSRDMGQLPNIQYF. The CDR3 DNA follows: TGTGCCACCAGCAGAGATATGGGGCAACTACCAAACATTCAGTACTTC.

This clone was seen only a few times. V and J are TRBV2 and TRBJ1-2, with D hard to call. Germline V gene sequence: CDR1 SNHLY, CDR2 FYNNEI. V was trimmed by 6 bases and J by 1 base, leaving 12 bases between them. CDR3 size: 14 residues. CDR3 nucleotide sequence: TGTGCCAGCAGGGAGAGCAGCGGTAACTATGGCTACACCTTC. It encodes CASRESSGNYGYTF.

This clone was counted only a few times. This rearrangement joins TRBV10-3 to TRBJ1-1; 9 bases agree with TRBD1. The germline V gene encodes CDR1 ENHRY and CDR2 SYGVKD. After removal of 6 bases from V and 7 bases from J, the junction contained 3 bases not matched to a gene. This CDR3 is 12 amino acids long. The CDR3 reads CAIRGQGDEAFF. The CDR3 DNA reads as TGTGCCATCAGGGGACAGGGCGATGAAGCTTTCTTT.

The chain carries TRBV5-4 and TRBJ2-5; no firm D call. Germline assignment: CDR1 SGHNT and CDR2 YYREEE (reference sequence). The CDR3 contains 16 residues. Trimming removed 0 bases from V and 2 bases from J, with 14 bases in between. The CDR3 loop reads CASSLVPTTAQETQYF. Written as DNA, the CDR3 is TGTGCCAGCAGCTTGGTCCCTACGACTGCTCAAGAGACCCAGTACTTC. Based on the CDR3 plus reference TRBV5-4 and TRBJ2-5, the full variable domain is ETGVTQSPTHLIKTRGQQVTLRCSSQSGHNTVSWYQQALGQGPQFIFQYYREEENGRGNFPPRFSGLQFPNYSSELNVNALELDDSALYLCASSLVPTTAQETQYFGPGTRLLVL.

The chain links TRBV9 to TRBJ2-3; 8 nucleotides line up with TRBD2. V trimming: 2 bases; J trimming: 6 bases; junction bases outside the gene matches: 11. The CDR3 has 16 residues. Germline values: CDR1 SGDLS, CDR2 YYNGEE. The CDR3, as DNA: TGTGCCAGCAGCGTGGATAGCGGGAAGGGGGTGGATACGCAGTATTTT. Translating gives CASSVDSGKGVDTQYF.

The J gene is TRBJ1-2, the V gene TRBV19, with 7 bases that match TRBD1. Germline CDR1 LNHDA, CDR2 SQIVND (reference sequence). This CDR3 spans 15 amino acids. V lost 5 bases and J lost 8; bases outside the gene matches: 14. CDR3 amino acids: CASSAGLTGMGGYTF. The CDR3 DNA is TGTGCCAGTAGTGCCGGCTTGACAGGGATGGGCGGCTACACCTTC. Drawing the rest from reference TRBV19 and TRBJ1-2, the complete variable domain is DGGITQSPKYLFRKEGQNVTLSCEQNLNHDAMYWYRQDPGQGLRLIYYSQIVNDFQKGDIAEGYSVSREKKESFPLTVTSAQKNPTAFYLCASSAGLTGMGGYTFGSGTRLTVV.

Only one count was recorded for this clone. This chain links TRBV5-1 with TRBJ2-5; the D gene is possibly TRBD1 (6 bases). The V and J ends lost 1 base and 5 bases respectively, with 18 bases between them. The length of the CDR3 is 16 residues. Germline CDR1 reads SGHRS; CDR2 reads YFSETQ. The CDR3 bases are TGCGCCAGCAGCTTGAGGGGGAGAGGGATAGAGGAGACCCAGTACTTC. This codes for CASSLRGRGIEETQYF.

The chain combines TRBV19 with TRBJ2-1; 8 bases are shared with TRBD2. The CDR3 is 15 amino acids. V was pared by 2 bases and J by 7 bases, with 7 bases of the junction left unmatched. Per germline, CDR1 LNHDA and CDR2 SQIVND (reference sequence). CDR3 nucleotide sequence: TGTGCCAGTAGTATAACAGCGGGAGCGGTTAATGAGCAGTTCTTC. Protein product: CASSITAGAVNEQFF.

V gene TRBV6-2 or TRBV6-3 combines with J gene TRBJ1-2; D ambiguous. The CDR3 has 16 residues. In germline, CDR1 is MNHEY, CDR2 SVGEGT. V was trimmed by 6 bases and J by 4 bases, leaving 21 bases between them. Written as DNA, the CDR3 is TGTGCCAGCAGCACTACCCAGGAGGCTGCTTTCTATGGCTACACCTTC. Amino acid sequence: CASSTTQEAAFYGYTF.

The chain is built from TRBV10-3 and TRBJ2-5, with TRBD1 as a possible D gene (5 bases). The ends were cut back, 3 bases at V and 5 bases at J, with 13 bases in the middle. CDR1 is ENHRY, CDR2 SYGVKD, per germline. The CDR3 totals 14 residues. The CDR3 here is CAISDGRELETQYF. The CDR3 DNA reads as TGTGCCATCAGTGATGGCAGGGAATTGGAGACCCAGTACTTC.